The source of this T cell receptor beta chain is a study of T cell responses to AZD1222 COVID-19 vaccine. Regarding the study as a whole: The donor cohort was predominantly white British with a female majority, and clonal diversity may have been underestimated. Among those given AZD1222, only five or six were seropositive at baseline.

Clones were sequenced by immunoSEQ multiplex PCR, and TCRdb holds only the in-frame ones, with some missing. The sample includes 190,000 or so clones, 93% of them seen just once. Germline V CDR1 and CDR2: MNHEY, SVGAGI. This CDR3 has 13 amino acids. The V and J ends lost 6 bases and 7 bases, in that order; junction bases with no gene match: 8. As to this clone: Its matching antigen is unknown.

Here the sequenced sample was peripheral blood, taken 28 days after the second AZD1222 dose. The origin of this receptor is an adult who received the AZD1222 COVID-19 vaccine. The rearrangement uses TRBV6-5 and TRBJ1-2, with 7 nucleotides matching TRBD1. The CDR3 sequence: CASSRQGEGGYTF. The CDR3 nucleotides are TGTGCCAGCAGCAGACAGGGAGAAGGTGGCTACACCTTC.